The 20 T cell receptor beta chains below come from one sample, sequenced in a study of blood T cell repertoires in COVID-19. Assay used: immunoSEQ multiplex PCR; TCRdb lists only in-frame clones, some missing. Of 100,000 to 150,000 clones in the sample, approximately 87% were seen once. Sequencing was done on a sample of peripheral blood. Source of these receptors: a woman aged 45 to 65 with acute or convalescent COVID-19.

The gene calls are TRBV7-2 and TRBJ1-2, with D unclear. CDR1 is SGHTA and CDR2 is FQGNSA in the germline V gene. With 5 bases removed from V and 6 bases from J, the gap between germline ends came to 10 bases. The CDR3 spans 12 residues. In nucleotides, the CDR3 is TGTGCCAGCAGCAGATACGGGGATGGCTACACCTTC. As protein: CASSRYGDGYTF.

The gene calls are TRBV12-2 and TRBJ1-5. TRBV12-2 is labeled a pseudogene. The CDR3 consists of 15 residues. CDR3 nucleotide sequence: TGTGCAAGTCGCTTAGGGGAGGGCGGGAATCAGCCCCAGCATTTT. Translated, it gives CASRLGEGGNQPQHF.

CDR3 amino acids: CATSVGTGVSEQYF. In DNA form, the CDR3 reads TGTGCCACCAGCGTTGGGACAGGGGTGTCCGAGCAGTACTTC. The chain recombines TRBV10-3 with TRBJ2-7; 10 bases are shared with TRBD1. CDR1 and CDR2 from the germline V gene are ENHRY and SYGVKD. After removal of 10 bases from V and 6 bases from J, the junction contained 12 bases not matched to a gene. The length of the CDR3 is 14 residues.

This clone was observed a single time. The chain links TRBV24-1 to TRBJ2-1; TRBD2 agrees at 8 bases. The germline CDR1 and CDR2 sequences are KGHDR and SFDVKD. V lost 2 bases and J lost 4; bases outside the gene matches: 9. The CDR3 runs 17 residues. CDR3: CATSDSRGRGAYNEQFF. The CDR3 bases are TGTGCCACCAGTGATTCACGAGGGCGGGGGGCATACAATGAGCAGTTCTTC.

The chain combines TRBV9 with TRBJ2-1; 8 bases agree with TRBD1. CDR1 is SGDLS, CDR2 YYNGEE, per germline. V dropped 0 bases and J dropped 5; count of bases not matched to a gene: 4. This CDR3 has 15 amino acids. CDR3 nucleotide sequence: TGTGCCAGCAGCGTAGATGACAGGGGAAACAATGAGCAGTTCTTC. It codes for CASSVDDRGNNEQFF.

The chain has TRBV10-2 and TRBJ1-5; no clear D gene. CDR3 length equals 13 residues. V dropped 6 bases and J dropped 3 bases, with 9 bases sitting between them. The germline CDR1 and CDR2 sequences are WSHSY and SAAADI. CDR3 DNA sequence: TGCGCCAGCAGGTCCACAGACAATCAGCCCCAGCATTTT. The encoded protein is CASRSTDNQPQHF.

This sequence joins TRBV5-1 and TRBJ2-3; 7 bases map to TRBD2. CDR3 size: 16 residues. Trimming took 0 bases from V and 2 from J; bases not matched to a gene: 6. Germline V CDR1 and CDR2: SGHRS, YFSETQ. CDR3 in DNA: TGCGCCAGCAGCTTGGGCTCGCTAGCGGCCACAGATACGCAGTATTTT. Protein sequence: CASSLGSLAATDTQYF. The entire variable domain, with the rest obtained from reference TRBV5-1 and TRBJ2-3, is as follows: KAGVTQTPRYLIKTRGQQVTLSCSPISGHRSVSWYQQTPGQGLQFLFEYFSETQRNKGNFPGRFSGRQFSNSRSEMNVSTLELGDSALYLCASSLGSLAATDTQYFGPGTRLTVL.

This chain uses TRBV10-3 with TRBJ2-5; D is possibly TRBD1 (6 bases). The CDR3 covers 16 residues. Germline V gives CDR1 ENHRY, CDR2 SYGVKD. V dropped 0 bases and J dropped 1 base, with 12 bases sitting between them. CDR3 region: CAISESSVGAQETQYF. The CDR3 DNA is TGTGCCATCAGTGAGTCGTCAGTGGGGGCCCAAGAGACCCAGTACTTC.

This chain links TRBV9 with TRBJ2-3; D uncertain. Germline assignment: CDR1 SGDLS and CDR2 YYNGEE. The CDR3 loop spans 12 amino acids. V lost 3 bases and J lost 9, with 11 bases in between. The CDR3 DNA follows: TGTGCCAGCAGCGGTCGTTTAGAAACGCAGTATTTT. Its protein is CASSGRLETQYF.

This clone was seen more than once but under ten times. The chain has TRBV7-2 and TRBJ1-6; unclear D gene. The ends were cut back, 7 bases at V and 7 bases at J, with 17 bases in the middle. Germline V gives CDR1 SGHTA, CDR2 FQGNSA. This CDR3 is 15 amino acids long. The CDR3 nucleotides are TGTGCCAGCACCCCCCAGACGGGTGACAATTCACCCCTCCACTTT. Its protein product is CASTPQTGDNSPLHF.

This clone appeared a single time. This sequence joins TRBV14 and TRBJ1-6; tentatively, D is TRBD1 (5 bases). The CDR3 covers 16 residues. Germline V gives CDR1 SGHDN, CDR2 FVKESK. V was trimmed by 3 bases and J by 9 bases, leaving 18 bases between them. CDR3 region: CASSQLADSRSSPLHF. The CDR3 nucleotides are TGTGCCAGCAGCCAGTTGGCAGACAGCCGGAGTTCACCCCTCCACTTT.

The rearrangement joins TRBV4-1 to TRBJ2-7, with a possible D match to TRBD1 (6 bases). Germline V CDR1 and CDR2: MGHRA, YSYEKL. Trimming removed 3 bases at V and 5 bases at J, with 14 bases between. The CDR3 is 14 amino acids. The DNA for the CDR3 is TGCGCCAGCAGCCAGGGTACAGGGCCCAACGAGCAGTACTTC. Amino acids: CASSQGTGPNEQYF.

This chain links TRBV5-1 with TRBJ2-7; 10 nucleotides agree with TRBD1. This CDR3 has 15 amino acids. V lost 5 bases, J lost 5 bases, and 10 bases stayed unmatched. From germline, CDR1 is SGHRS and CDR2 YFSETQ. This CDR3 is CASSATGGSLDEQYF. CDR3 in DNA: TGCGCCAGCAGTGCGACAGGGGGCTCCTTGGACGAGCAGTACTTC. Variable domain in full (rest from reference TRBV5-1 and TRBJ2-7): KAGVTQTPRYLIKTRGQQVTLSCSPISGHRSVSWYQQTPGQGLQFLFEYFSETQRNKGNFPGRFSGRQFSNSRSEMNVSTLELGDSALYLCASSATGGSLDEQYFGPGTRLTVT.

The chain carries TRBV30 and TRBJ2-1; D is ambiguous. V was trimmed by 0 bases and J by 8 bases, leaving 5 bases between them. CDR1 is GTSNPN and CDR2 is SVGIG in the germline V gene (reference sequence). The CDR3 covers 11 residues. The CDR3 sequence is CAWSVEDEQFF. CDR3 sequence (DNA): TGTGCCTGGAGTGTTGAGGATGAGCAGTTCTTC.

The count of this clone is one. The chain uses TRBV21-1 and TRBJ1-2; the table calls TRBD1, which could not be checked here. TRBV21-1 is annotated as a pseudogene. CDR3 size: 14 residues. The DNA for the CDR3 is TGTGCCAGCAGCGAAAGACAGCCTGACTATGGCTACACCTTC. Residues: CASSERQPDYGYTF.

The chain carries TRBV6-5 and TRBJ1-1, with D perhaps TRBD1 (5 bases). This CDR3 is 15 amino acids long. CDR1 MNHEY and CDR2 SVGAGI come from the germline V gene. Trimming removed 2 bases at V and 5 bases at J, with 15 bases between. Here the CDR3 DNA reads TGTGCCAGCAGTTACGTCTCCCTCGGGGGAACTGAAGCTTTCTTT. Translation gives CASSYVSLGGTEAFF.

The V call is TRBV6-6, the J call TRBJ2-2, with 9 positions matching TRBD2. The CDR3 contains 14 residues. Germline V gives CDR1 MNHNY, CDR2 SVGAGI (reference sequence). Trimming cost V 9 bases and J 3 bases; bases outside gene matches: 5. CDR3 sequence (DNA): TGTGCCAGTCTTGCGGGGGGGTACACCGGGGAGCTGTTTTTT. Translating it yields CASLAGGYTGELFF.

The chain carries TRBV19 and TRBJ2-5; a weak D match, TRBD2 (5 bases). Per germline, CDR1 LNHDA and CDR2 SQIVND (reference sequence). Trimming stripped 5 bases from V and 5 bases from J, with 9 bases between. The CDR3 is 12 amino acids. CDR3 in amino acids: CASSSQRETQYF. CDR3 bases: TGTGCCAGTAGTTCCCAGCGGGAGACCCAGTACTTC.

The rearrangement joins TRBV30 to TRBJ2-5, with D perhaps TRBD2 (7 bases). CDR3 size: 13 residues. Trimming stripped 2 bases from V and 4 bases from J, with 11 bases between. Germline V gene sequence: CDR1 GTSNPN, CDR2 SVGIG (reference sequence). Written as DNA, the CDR3 is TGTGCCTGGAGTACAGGGAGGGTAGAGACCCAGTACTTC. It is translated as CAWSTGRVETQYF.

This chain connects TRBV7-8 to TRBJ2-4; weak D call: TRBD2 (6 bases). V lost 0 bases, J lost 2 bases, and 11 bases lay in between. In germline, CDR1 is SGHVS, CDR2 FQNEAQ. The CDR3 loop spans 16 amino acids. The CDR3 loop is CASSLAGSGSKNIQYF. CDR3 in DNA: TGTGCCAGCAGCTTAGCGGGAAGCGGGTCCAAAAACATTCAGTACTTC. Looking up the rest from reference TRBV7-8 and TRBJ2-4 gives the full variable domain: GAGVSQSPRYKVAKRGQDVALRCDPISGHVSLFWYQQALGQGPEFLTYFQNEAQLDKSGLPSDRFFAERPEGSVSTLKIQRTQQEDSAVYLCASSLAGSGSKNIQYFGAGTRLSVL.